This section outlines one T cell receptor beta chain sequence together with its context. The entry originates in a study of tumor-infiltrating lymphocytes in localized non-small cell lung cancer. Libraries were prepared by immunoSEQ multiplex PCR; TCRdb keeps only in-frame clonotypes and omits some of them. Of 14,000 or so clones listed, around 70% are singletons. The TCR originated in a human donor with non-small cell lung cancer. The sequenced material came from uninvolved lung tissue not adjacent to the tumor.

The CDR3 region has the DNA TGTGCCGCGAGCGCGGGACAGGGTTTAGGGCCTAACTATGGCTACACCTTC. It encodes CAASAGQGLGPNYGYTF. The chain combines TRBV2 with TRBJ1-2; TRBD1 matches at 9 bases. The junction had 16 bases not matched to a gene; V was cut back by 11 bases and J by 0 bases. CDR1 is SNHLY and CDR2 is FYNNEI in the germline V gene. This CDR3 is 17 amino acids long.